Sequencing of this TCR beta chain was carried out in a study of neurological immune-mediated disorders. TCRdb re-derived calls from the 5' RACE reads in MiXCR, one entry per CDR3 protein. The sample shows approximately 41,000 distinct CDR3 sequences, about 14% of them seen only once. The CDR3 is made up of 18 amino acids. V gave up 2 bases and J gave up 4 bases; unmatched junction bases: 13. The germline CDR1 and CDR2 sequences are SGHVS and FNYEAQ. This clonotype was seen repeatedly, ten times or more. J is TRBJ2-3 and V is TRBV7-6; 9 nucleotides agree with TRBD2. The clonotype was recovered from a woman in her sixties with HTLV-1-associated myelopathy (HAM/TSP). The sequenced sample consisted of CD4+ T cells from blood. DNA of the CDR3: TGTGCCAGCAGCTTACCCCCGAGAGGCGGGGGGGGAGCAGATACGCAGTATTTT. Translated, it gives CASSLPPRGGGGADTQYF.